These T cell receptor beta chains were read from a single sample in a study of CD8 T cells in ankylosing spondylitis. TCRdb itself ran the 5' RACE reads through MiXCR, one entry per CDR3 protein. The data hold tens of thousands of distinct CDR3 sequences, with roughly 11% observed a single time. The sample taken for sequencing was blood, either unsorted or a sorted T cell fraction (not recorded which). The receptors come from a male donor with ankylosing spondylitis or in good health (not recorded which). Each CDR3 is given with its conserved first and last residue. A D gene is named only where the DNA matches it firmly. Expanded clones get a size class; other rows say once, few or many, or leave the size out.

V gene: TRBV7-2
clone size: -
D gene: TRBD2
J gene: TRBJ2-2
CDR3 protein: CASSLGSGGNTGELFF
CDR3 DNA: TGTGCCAGCAGCTTAGGTTCGGGGGGAAACACCGGGGAGCTGTTTTTT

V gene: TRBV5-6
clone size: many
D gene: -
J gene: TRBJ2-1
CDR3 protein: CASSSSVEQFF
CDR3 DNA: TGTGCCAGCAGCTCTAGCGTCGAGCAGTTCTTC

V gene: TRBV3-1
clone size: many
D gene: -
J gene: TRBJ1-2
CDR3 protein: CASSQEPVDYGYTF
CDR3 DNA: TGTGCCAGCAGCCAAGAACCCGTTGACTATGGCTACACCTTC

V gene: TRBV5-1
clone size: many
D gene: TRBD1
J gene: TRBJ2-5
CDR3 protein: CASSRTGGQTQYF
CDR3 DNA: TGCGCCAGCAGCCGGACAGGGGGCCAGACCCAGTACTTC

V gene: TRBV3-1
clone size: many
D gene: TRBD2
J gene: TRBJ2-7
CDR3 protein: CASTHKGRVPYEQYF
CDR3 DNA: TGTGCCAGCACCCACAAGGGGAGGGTGCCCTACGAGCAGTACTTC

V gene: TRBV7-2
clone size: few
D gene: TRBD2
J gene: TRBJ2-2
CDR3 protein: CASSLAAGGPTGELFF
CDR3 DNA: TGTGCCAGCAGCTTAGCGGCGGGGGGGCCCACCGGGGAGCTGTTTTTT

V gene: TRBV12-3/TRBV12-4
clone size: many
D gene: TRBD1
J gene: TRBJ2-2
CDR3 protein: CASSPGQGNTGELFF
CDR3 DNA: TGTGCCAGCAGTCCTGGACAGGGGAACACCGGGGAGCTGTTTTTT

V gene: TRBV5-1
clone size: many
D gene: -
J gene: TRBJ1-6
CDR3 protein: CASSSRDTSSSPLHF
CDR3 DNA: TGCGCCAGCAGCTCCCGGGACACCTCCTCTTCACCCCTCCACTTT

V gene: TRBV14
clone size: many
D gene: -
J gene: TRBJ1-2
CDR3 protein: CASSYEASYGYTF
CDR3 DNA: TGTGCCAGCAGCTACGAGGCCAGCTATGGCTACACCTTC

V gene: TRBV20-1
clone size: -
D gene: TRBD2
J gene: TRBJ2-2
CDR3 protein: CSAVSGGAPDTGELFF
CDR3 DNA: TGCAGTGCTGTTAGCGGGGGGGCCCCCGACACCGGGGAGCTGTTTTTT

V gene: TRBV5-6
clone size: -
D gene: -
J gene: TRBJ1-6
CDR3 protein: CTSSLLSSPLHF
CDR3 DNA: TGTACCAGCAGCTTGTTGAGTTCACCCCTCCACTTT

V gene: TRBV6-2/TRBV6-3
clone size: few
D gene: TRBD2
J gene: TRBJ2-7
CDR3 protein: CASSYSTGGALTSTYEQYF
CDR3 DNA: TGTGCCAGCAGTTACTCGACGGGGGGGGCATTGACCTCGACCTACGAGCAGTACTTC

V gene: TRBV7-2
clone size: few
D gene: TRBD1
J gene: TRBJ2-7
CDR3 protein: CASSLVGTGTEQYF
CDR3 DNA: TGTGCCAGCAGCTTAGTCGGGACAGGAACTGAGCAGTACTTC

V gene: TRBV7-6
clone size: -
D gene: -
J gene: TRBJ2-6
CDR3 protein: CASSPRSGSSGANVLTF
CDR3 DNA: TGTGCCAGCAGCCCCCGGTCAGGGAGCTCTGGGGCCAACGTCCTGACTTTC

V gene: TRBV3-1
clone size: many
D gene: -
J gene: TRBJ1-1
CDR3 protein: CASSPLGGSEAFF
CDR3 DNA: TGTGCCAGCAGCCCTCTTGGGGGGTCTGAAGCTTTCTTT

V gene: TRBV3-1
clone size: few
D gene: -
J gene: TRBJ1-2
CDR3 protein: CASSQDRGGSGYTF
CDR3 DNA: TGTGCCAGCAGCCAAGATCGAGGGGGTTCTGGCTACACCTTC

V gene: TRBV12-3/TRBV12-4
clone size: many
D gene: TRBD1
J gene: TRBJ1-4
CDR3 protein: CASTTGGGNEKLFF
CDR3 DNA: TGTGCCAGCACCACAGGGGGGGGTAATGAAAAACTGTTTTTT

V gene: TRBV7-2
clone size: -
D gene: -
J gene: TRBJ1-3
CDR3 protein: CASSLDPPASGNTIYF
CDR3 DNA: TGTGCCAGCAGCTTAGACCCACCGGCGAGTGGAAACACCATATATTTT

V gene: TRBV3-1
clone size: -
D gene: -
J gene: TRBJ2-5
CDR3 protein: CASNQLRSLRQETQYF
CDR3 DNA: TGTGCCAGCAACCAATTACGTTCCTTACGGCAAGAGACCCAGTACTTC

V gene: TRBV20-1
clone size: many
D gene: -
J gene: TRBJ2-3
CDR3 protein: CSAPGTDTQYF
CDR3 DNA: TGCAGTGCTCCGGGTACAGATACGCAGTATTTT

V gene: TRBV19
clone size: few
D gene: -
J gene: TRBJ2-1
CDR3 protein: CASSIRDSDEQFF
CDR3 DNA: TGTGCCAGTAGTATAAGAGACAGCGATGAGCAGTTCTTC

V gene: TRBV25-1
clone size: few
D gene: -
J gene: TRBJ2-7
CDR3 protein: CASSPFRAYEQYF
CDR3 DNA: TGTGCCAGCTCCCCGTTCAGGGCCTACGAGCAGTACTTC

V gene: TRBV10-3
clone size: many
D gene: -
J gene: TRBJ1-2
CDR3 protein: CASFNAEPNGYTF
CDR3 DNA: TGTGCCTCTTTCAACGCCGAGCCCAATGGCTACACCTTC

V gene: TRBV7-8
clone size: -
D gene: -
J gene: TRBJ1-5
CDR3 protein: CASSAPAAGPNQPQHF
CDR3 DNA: TGTGCCAGCAGCGCCCCTGCCGCTGGGCCAAATCAGCCCCAGCATTTT

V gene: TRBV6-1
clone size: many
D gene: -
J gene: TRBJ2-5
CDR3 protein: CASSKTYQETQYF
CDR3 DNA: TGTGCCAGCAGTAAGACGTACCAAGAGACCCAGTACTTC

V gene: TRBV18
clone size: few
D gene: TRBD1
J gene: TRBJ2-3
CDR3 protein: CASSPRTGKGTDTQYF
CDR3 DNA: TGTGCCAGCTCACCACGGACAGGGAAGGGCACAGATACGCAGTATTTT

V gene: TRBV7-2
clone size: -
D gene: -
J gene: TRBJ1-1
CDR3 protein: CASSLGVGDTEAFF
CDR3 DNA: TGTGCCAGCAGCTTAGGGGTGGGAGACACTGAAGCTTTCTTT

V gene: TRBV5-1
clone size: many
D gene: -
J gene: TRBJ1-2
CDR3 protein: CASSLRVSDLAYGYTF
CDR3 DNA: TGCGCCAGCAGCTTACGGGTTTCCGACCTGGCCTATGGCTACACCTTC

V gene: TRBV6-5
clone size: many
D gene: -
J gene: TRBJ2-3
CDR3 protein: CASSSGHFTQYF
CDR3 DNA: TGTGCCAGCAGTTCAGGACACTTTACGCAGTATTTT

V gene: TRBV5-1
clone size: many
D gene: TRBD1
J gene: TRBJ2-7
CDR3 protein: CASSLTGGKAGVSYEQYF
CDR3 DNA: TGCGCCAGCAGCTTGACAGGGGGCAAGGCTGGTGTTTCCTACGAGCAGTACTTC

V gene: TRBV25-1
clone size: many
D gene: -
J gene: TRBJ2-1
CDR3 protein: CASSRQGSYNEQFF
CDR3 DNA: TGTGCCAGCAGTCGGCAGGGCTCCTACAATGAGCAGTTCTTC

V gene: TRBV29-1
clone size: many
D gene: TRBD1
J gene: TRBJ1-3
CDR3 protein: CSGGQGPGNTIYF
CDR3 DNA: TGCAGCGGGGGACAGGGGCCTGGAAACACCATATATTTT

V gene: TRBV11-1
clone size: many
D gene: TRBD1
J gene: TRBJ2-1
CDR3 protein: CASSHRQGVKYNEQFF
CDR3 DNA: TGTGCCAGCAGCCATCGACAGGGGGTAAAATACAATGAGCAGTTCTTC

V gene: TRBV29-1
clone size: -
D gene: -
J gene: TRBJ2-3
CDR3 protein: CSGQDSTDTQYF
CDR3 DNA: TGCAGCGGTCAGGACTCCACAGATACGCAGTATTTT

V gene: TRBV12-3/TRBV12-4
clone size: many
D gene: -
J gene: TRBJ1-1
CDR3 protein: CASTPGGNEAFF
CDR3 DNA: TGTGCCAGCACCCCTGGGGGAAATGAAGCTTTCTTT

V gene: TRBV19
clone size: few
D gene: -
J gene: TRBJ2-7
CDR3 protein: CASSMSTQGNEQYF
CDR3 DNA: TGTGCCAGTAGTATGTCAACTCAGGGAAACGAGCAGTACTTC

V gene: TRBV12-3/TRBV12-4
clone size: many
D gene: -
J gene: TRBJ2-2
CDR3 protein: CASSLSTRELFF
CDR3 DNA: TGTGCCAGCAGTTTAAGTACCAGGGAGCTGTTTTTT

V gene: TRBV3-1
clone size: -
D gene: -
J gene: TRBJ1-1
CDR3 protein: CASSQGYGRMNTEAFF
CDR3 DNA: TGTGCCAGCAGCCAAGGCTACGGACGGATGAACACTGAAGCTTTCTTT

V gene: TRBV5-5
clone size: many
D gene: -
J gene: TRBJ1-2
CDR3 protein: CASSLPRNYGYTF
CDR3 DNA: TGTGCCAGCAGCTTGCCGAGGAACTATGGCTACACCTTC

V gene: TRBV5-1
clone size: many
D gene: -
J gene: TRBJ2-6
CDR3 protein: CASSPSGSGANVLTF
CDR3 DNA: TGCGCCAGCAGCCCTTCAGGGTCTGGGGCCAACGTCCTGACTTTC

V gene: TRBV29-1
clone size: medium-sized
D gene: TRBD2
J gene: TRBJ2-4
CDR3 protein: CSVSDRTSINIQYF
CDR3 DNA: TGCAGCGTTTCTGATCGGACTAGCATAAACATTCAGTACTTC

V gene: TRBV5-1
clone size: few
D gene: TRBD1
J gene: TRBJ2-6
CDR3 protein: CASSLGTGASGANVLTF
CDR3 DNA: TGCGCCAGCAGCTTGGGGACAGGGGCCTCTGGGGCCAACGTCCTGACTTTC

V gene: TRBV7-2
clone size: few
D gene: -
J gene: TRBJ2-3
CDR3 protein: CASSSYGNTQYF
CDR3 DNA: TGTGCCAGCAGCTCATACGGGAATACGCAGTATTTT

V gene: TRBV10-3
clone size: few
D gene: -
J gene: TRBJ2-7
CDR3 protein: CAISSGPLTYEQYF
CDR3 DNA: TGTGCCATCAGTTCGGGACCACTTACCTACGAGCAGTACTTC

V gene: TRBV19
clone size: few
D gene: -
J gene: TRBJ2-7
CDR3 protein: CASSIAPGVYEQYF
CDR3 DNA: TGTGCCAGTAGTATAGCACCCGGGGTCTACGAGCAGTACTTC

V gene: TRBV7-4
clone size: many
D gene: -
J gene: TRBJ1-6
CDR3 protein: CASRAGTPNSPLHF
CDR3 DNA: TGTGCCAGCAGGGCCGGGACCCCTAATTCACCCCTCCACTTT

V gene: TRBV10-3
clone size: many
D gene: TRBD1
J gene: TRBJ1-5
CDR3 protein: CAISRGTGDQPQHF
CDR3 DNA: TGTGCCATCAGTCGCGGGACAGGGGATCAGCCCCAGCATTTT

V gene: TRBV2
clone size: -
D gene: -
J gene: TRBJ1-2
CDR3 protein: CASSAYRGARYGYTF
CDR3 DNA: TGTGCCAGCAGTGCCTATCGGGGAGCCCGCTATGGCTACACCTTC

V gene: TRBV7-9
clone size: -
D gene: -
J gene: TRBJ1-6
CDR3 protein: CASSLVNSPLHF
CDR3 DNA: TGTGCCAGCAGCTTAGTTAATTCACCCCTCCACTTT

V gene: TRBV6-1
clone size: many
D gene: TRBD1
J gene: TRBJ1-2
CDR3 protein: CASSPTGDVDYGYTF
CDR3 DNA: TGTGCCAGCAGCCCAACAGGGGACGTTGACTATGGCTACACCTTC

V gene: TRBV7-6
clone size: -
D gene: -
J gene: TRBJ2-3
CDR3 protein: CASSLGTTDTQYF
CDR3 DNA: TGTGCCAGCAGCTTAGGAACCACAGATACGCAGTATTTT